This TCR beta chain comes out of a study of OX40 agonist ivuxolimab in advanced cancers. Study overall: Partial response was recorded in three patients: one hepatocellular carcinoma and two cutaneous melanoma cases.

Here immunoSEQ multiplex PCR was the method, and the copy in TCRdb shows in-frame clones only, minus some. The profile covers around 70,000 clones, with 65% to 85% appearing a single time and 5% taken by the ten largest. This CDR3 is 13 amino acids long. CDR1 is MDHEN, CDR2 SYDVKM, per germline. V lost 5 bases and J 4 bases, leaving 9 bases between the germline ends. Study conclusions and caveats: In CD8+ T cells, expanded clones were on average more numerous than in CD4+.

A remark on this clone: The antigen is undetermined.

The material was CD4+ or CD8+ T cells sorted from blood, obtained in a trial of the OX40 agonist ivuxolimab. The origin of this receptor is an adult with an advanced solid tumor such as melanoma, head and neck, liver or kidney cancer. The chain employs TRBV28 and TRBJ2-1; D gene uncertain. CDR3 bases: TGTGCCAGCAGTCCAACTGGATACAATGAGCAGTTCTTC. The encoded protein is CASSPTGYNEQFF.